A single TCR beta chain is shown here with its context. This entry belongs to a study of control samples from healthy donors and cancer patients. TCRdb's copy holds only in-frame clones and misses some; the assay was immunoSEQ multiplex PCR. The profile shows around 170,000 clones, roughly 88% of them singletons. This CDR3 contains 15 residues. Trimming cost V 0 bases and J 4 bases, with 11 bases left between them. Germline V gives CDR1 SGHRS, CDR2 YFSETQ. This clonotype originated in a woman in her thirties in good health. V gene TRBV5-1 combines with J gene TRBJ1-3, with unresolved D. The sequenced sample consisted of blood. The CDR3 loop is CASSLDDSVGNTIYF. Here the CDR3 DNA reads TGCGCCAGCAGCTTGGACGATTCCGTCGGAAACACCATATATTTT.